The clone carrying this T cell receptor (beta chain) was found once. These data are taken from a study of PD-L1 blockade in urothelial cancer. Whole-study context: Patients commenced intravenous atezolizumab, 1,200 mg every 3 weeks, in 2014. T cell content in blood samples showed a median of 141,255.

Patients were living with locally advanced or metastatic urothelial carcinoma. The protocol was immunoSEQ multiplex PCR, while the TCRdb copy is restricted to in-frame clones and leaves out a portion. Among 33,000 or so clones, 82% were seen once, and the ten largest hold roughly 3.6%. The CDR3 consists of 18 residues. CDR1 and CDR2 (germline): MGHRA, YSYEKL. The ends lost 4 bases at V and 0 bases at J; junction bases unmatched: 8. The clonotype comes from a man aged 70-80 years with urothelial cancer. The chain has TRBV4-1 and TRBJ2-3, with 12 bases identical to TRBD2. The material sequenced was PBMCs, taken around atezolizumab (anti-PD-L1) treatment. CDR3 DNA: TGCGCCAGCAGCCGAATGCAGGGGACTAGCGGGAGCACAGATACGCAGTATTTT. Translated: CASSRMQGTSGSTDTQYF.